This T cell receptor (beta chain) was sequenced for a study of Ad26.COV2.S vaccination and SARS-CoV-2 variants. Study as a whole: A COV1001 Ad26.COV2.S trial-arm participant provided the sample. The authors gave Ad26.COV2.S intramuscularly, either once or twice 56 days apart. Study-wide results and limits: Non-spike TCR breadth showed similarity between vaccine and placebo recipients.

CDR3 length equals 13 residues. V was pared by 8 bases and J by 0 bases, with 7 bases between. Germline V CDR1 and CDR2: MDHEN, SYDVKM. TCRdb's copy holds only in-frame clones and misses some; the assay was immunoSEQ multiplex PCR. Of 320,000 or so clones detected, roughly 90% appear once; the ten largest clones hold around 5.5%. Remarks on this clone: As yet, its antigen is unknown.

Treatment here: 15 to 20 received Ad26.COV2.S at low or high dose, single or two shots; about five received placebo; per-sample allocation not given. Collection of samples fell on day 63 after the first vaccine or placebo injection. The rearrangement joins TRBV28 to TRBJ2-2; no definite D call. The sequence was collected from a person between 18 and 59 years old who received the Ad26.COV2.S COVID-19 vaccine or a placebo. The sequenced sample was peripheral blood, obtained in a trial of Ad26.COV2.S vaccine versus placebo. CDR3 nucleotides: TGTGCCAGCGGTCAGACGAACACCGGGGAGCTGTTTTTT. It encodes CASGQTNTGELFF.